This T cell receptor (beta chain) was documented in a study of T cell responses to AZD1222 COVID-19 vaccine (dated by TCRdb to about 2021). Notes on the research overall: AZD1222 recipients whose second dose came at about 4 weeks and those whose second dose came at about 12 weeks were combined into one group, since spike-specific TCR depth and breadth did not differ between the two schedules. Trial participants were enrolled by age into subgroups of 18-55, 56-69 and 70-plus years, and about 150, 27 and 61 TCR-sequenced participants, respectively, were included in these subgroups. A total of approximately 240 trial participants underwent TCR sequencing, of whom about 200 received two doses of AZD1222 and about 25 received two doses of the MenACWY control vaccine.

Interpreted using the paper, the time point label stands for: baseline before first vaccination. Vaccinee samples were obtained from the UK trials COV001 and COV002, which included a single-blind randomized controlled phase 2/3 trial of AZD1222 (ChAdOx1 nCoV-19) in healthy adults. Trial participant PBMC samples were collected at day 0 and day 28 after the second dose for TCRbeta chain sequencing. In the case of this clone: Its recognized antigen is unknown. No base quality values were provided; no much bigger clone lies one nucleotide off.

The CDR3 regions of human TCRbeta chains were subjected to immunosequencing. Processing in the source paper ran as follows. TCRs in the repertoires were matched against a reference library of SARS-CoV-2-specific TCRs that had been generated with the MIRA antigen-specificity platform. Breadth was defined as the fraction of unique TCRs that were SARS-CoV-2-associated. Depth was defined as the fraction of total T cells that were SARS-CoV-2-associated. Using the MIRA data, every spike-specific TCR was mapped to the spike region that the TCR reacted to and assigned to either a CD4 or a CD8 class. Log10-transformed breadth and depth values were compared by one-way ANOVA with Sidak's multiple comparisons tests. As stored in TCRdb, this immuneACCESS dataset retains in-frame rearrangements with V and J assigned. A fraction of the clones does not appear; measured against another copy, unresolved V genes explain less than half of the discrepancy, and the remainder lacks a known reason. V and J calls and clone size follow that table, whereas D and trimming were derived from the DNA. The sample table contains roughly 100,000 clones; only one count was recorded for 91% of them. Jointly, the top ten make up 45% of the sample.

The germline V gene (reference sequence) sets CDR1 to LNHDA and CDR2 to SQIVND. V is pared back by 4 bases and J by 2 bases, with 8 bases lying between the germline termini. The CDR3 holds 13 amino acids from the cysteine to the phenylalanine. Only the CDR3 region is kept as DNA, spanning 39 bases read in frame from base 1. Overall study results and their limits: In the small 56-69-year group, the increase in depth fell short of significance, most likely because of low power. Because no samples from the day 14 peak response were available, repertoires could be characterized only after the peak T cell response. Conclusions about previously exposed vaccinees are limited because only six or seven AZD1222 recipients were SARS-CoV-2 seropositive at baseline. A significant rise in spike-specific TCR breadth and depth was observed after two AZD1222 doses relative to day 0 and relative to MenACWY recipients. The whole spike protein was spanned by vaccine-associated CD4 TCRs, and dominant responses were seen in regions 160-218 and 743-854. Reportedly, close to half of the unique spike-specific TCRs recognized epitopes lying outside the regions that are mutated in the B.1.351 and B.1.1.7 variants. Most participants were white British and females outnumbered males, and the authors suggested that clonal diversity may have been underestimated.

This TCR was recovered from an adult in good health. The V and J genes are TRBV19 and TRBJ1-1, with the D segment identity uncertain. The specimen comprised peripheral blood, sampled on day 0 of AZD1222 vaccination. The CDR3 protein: CASSTWGNTEAFF. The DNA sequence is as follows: TGTGCCAGTAGTACGTGGGGTAACACTGAAGCTTTCTTT. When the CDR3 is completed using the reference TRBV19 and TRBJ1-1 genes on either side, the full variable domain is DGGITQSPKYLFRKEGQNVTLSCEQNLNHDAMYWYRQDPGQGLRLIYYSQIVNDFQKGDIAEGYSVSREKKESFPLTVTSAQKNPTAFYLCASSTWGNTEAFFGQGTRLTVV.